The source of this T cell receptor beta chain is a study of cytomegalovirus exposure and HLA in healthy donors. This PCR relied on a set of 60 Vbeta primers and 13 Jbeta primers. Assay used: immunoSEQ multiplex PCR; TCRdb lists only in-frame clones, some missing. The repertoire includes 180,000 or so clones, roughly 8.7% of them detected once, and approximately 1.5% sits in the top ten. Note on this clone: What it recognizes is unknown.

The germline V gene has CDR1 KGHSH and CDR2 LQKENI. This CDR3 spans 16 amino acids. V lost 4 bases to trimming and J lost 5 bases; unmatched junction nucleotides: 8. Study findings and constraints: Later on, analysis showed that most CMV-associated TCR beta chains appeared to be HLA-restricted. Across all donors, roughly uniform sequencing depth was an assumption of the presence/absence analyses. Cytomegalovirus association was listed for roughly 160 TCR beta chains.

Donors were ostensibly healthy at sampling, although undocumented immune exposures were probable. The V gene is TRBV18, the J gene TRBJ2-7; 13 bases are a match to TRBD2. This TCR was sampled from a woman aged 25 to 45 in good health and CMV-seropositive. The sequencing sample was made of PBMCs. The CDR3 loop reads CASSLGLAGAGDEQYF. Written as DNA, the CDR3 is TGTGCCAGCTCACTTGGACTAGCGGGAGCCGGCGACGAGCAGTACTTC.